The 27 T cell receptor beta chains presented below share a single source sample, sequenced in a study of post-analysis software for immune sequencing data. Whole-study findings and limits: Patients showed TRBV5-6, TRBV5-1 and TRBV20-1 among roughly 5 TRBV segments more frequent than in controls.

Incorporated into the TCR beta cDNA libraries were unique molecular identifiers, which served to reduce PCR and sequencing biases. TCRdb passed the PCR reads through MiXCR, listing each CDR3 protein once. This repertoire shows hundreds of thousands of distinct CDR3 sequences, about 32% found once; its top ten account for more than 0.55%. No antigen has been assigned to these receptors. Sequenced input: blood. The receptors derive from a girl aged 5-17 years with multiple sclerosis.

This clonotype was counted between two and nine times. This chain joins TRBV7-9 and TRBJ2-3; D remains unclear. This CDR3 is 11 amino acids long. Germline V gives CDR1 SEHNR, CDR2 FQNEAQ (reference sequence). V lost 6 bases, J lost 4 bases, and 5 bases lay in between. CDR3 in DNA: TGTGCCAGCAGGCAGGCAGATACGCAGTATTTT. It encodes CASRQADTQYF.

This clonotype was seen a few times. This sequence joins TRBV9 and TRBJ2-3; D ambiguous. The CDR3 spans 14 residues. V gave up 4 bases and J gave up 0 bases, with 9 bases separating them. Germline V lookup: CDR1 SGDLS, CDR2 YYNGEE. This chain's CDR3 is CASSKVGSTDTQYF. CDR3 nucleotide sequence: TGTGCCAGCAGCAAGGTGGGGAGCACAGATACGCAGTATTTT.

This clonotype has just a few counts. One end of the junction fails to match germline, which may point to a read error. This chain joins TRBV5-5 and TRBJ2-2; D gene uncertain. Per germline, CDR1 SGHKS and CDR2 YYEKEE (reference sequence). The CDR3 totals 12 residues. CDR3: CASSLNSGELFF. CDR3 nucleotides: TGTGCCAGCAGCTTGAACTCCGGGGAGCTGTTTTTT.

This clonotype was counted a few times. The chain couples TRBV2 to TRBJ1-1; D not resolved. V was trimmed by 6 bases and J by 1 base, leaving 9 bases between them. The CDR3 runs 13 residues. In germline, CDR1 is SNHLY, CDR2 FYNNEI. The CDR3 is CASRVGQNTEAFF. Here the CDR3 DNA reads TGTGCCAGCAGGGTCGGCCAGAACACTGAAGCTTTCTTT.

With respect to this clonotype: A read error may account for a junction end that differs from germline. The rearrangement links TRBV12-3 or TRBV12-4 to TRBJ2-6; 7 bases align to TRBD1. This CDR3 spans 17 amino acids. CDR3 nucleotides: TGTGCCGGCAGTTTGAAGGGGGCGCTTTTCGGGGCCAACGTCCTGACTTTC. Translation gives CAGSLKGALFGANVLTF.

This clonotype was picked up a small number of times. The chain joins TRBV7-2 to TRBJ2-5; TRBD2 agrees at 10 bases. Matching the DNA end better, TRBJ2-7 makes the J call doubtful. Germline CDR1 and CDR2: SGHTA and FQGNSA. The CDR3 extends over 15 amino acids. The CDR3 protein is CASSTRLAGVGEQYF. DNA of the CDR3: TGTGCCAGCAGCACCAGGCTAGCGGGAGTGGGCGAGCAGTACTTC.

In this sample, this clonotype turned up many times. This rearrangement joins TRBV20-1 to TRBJ2-7; TRBD1 is a possible D gene (7 bases). The ends were cut back, 6 bases at V and 7 bases at J, with 19 bases in the middle. CDR1 and CDR2 from the germline V gene are DFQATT and SNEGSKA (reference sequence). This CDR3 is 13 amino acids long. In DNA, the CDR3 is TGCAGTGCCTCTCGGACAGGAGGGGGGGAGCAGTACTTC. Translation: CSASRTGGGEQYF.

The J gene is TRBJ1-1, the V gene TRBV24-1; D is ambiguous. V lost 4 bases and J 3 bases, leaving 8 bases between the germline ends. Per germline, CDR1 KGHDR and CDR2 SFDVKD. The CDR3 covers 13 residues. Here the CDR3 DNA reads TGTGCCACCAGTGACAGAGTGTACACTGAAGCTTTCTTT. It is translated as CATSDRVYTEAFF.

CDR3 DNA sequence: TGTGCCATCAGTGAGTCAGGGGCCCATCAGCCCCAGCATTTT. Translation gives CAISESGAHQPQHF. The gene calls are TRBV10-3 and TRBJ1-5, with a weak D call TRBD1 (5 bases). The CDR3 is 14 amino acids. Germline V gene sequence: CDR1 ENHRY, CDR2 SYGVKD. V shed 0 bases and J shed 5 bases, with 8 bases lying between them.

This clonotype has a handful of counts. This rearrangement joins TRBV20-1 to TRBJ1-5; 7 bases align to TRBD1. Germline V gene data show CDR1 as DFQATT and CDR2 as SNEGSKA (reference sequence). V lost 4 bases, J lost 7 bases, and 7 bases stayed unmatched. The CDR3 is 13 amino acids. In DNA form, the CDR3 reads TGCAGTGCTACCGAAGGGGGCGGACAGCCCCAGCATTTT. Protein sequence: CSATEGGGQPQHF.

This clonotype appeared a few times. The chain carries TRBV6-5 and TRBJ2-1, with 8 bases aligning to TRBD1. Germline-derived CDR1 and CDR2 are MNHEY and SVGAGI. This CDR3 contains 13 residues. V lost 6 bases, J lost 8 bases, and 6 bases stayed unmatched. In nucleotides, the CDR3 is TGTGCCAGCAGAACAGGGGGTCTCGATGAGCAGTTCTTC. As protein: CASRTGGLDEQFF.

This chain's CDR3 is CSARATRSTSGSTDTQYF. The CDR3 DNA reads TGCAGTGCTAGAGCGACGCGCTCTACTAGCGGTAGCACAGATACGCAGTATTTT. V and J are TRBV20-1 and TRBJ2-3; TRBD2 agrees at 8 bases. In germline, CDR1 is DFQATT, CDR2 SNEGSKA (reference sequence). The CDR3 totals 18 residues. J lost 0 bases, V lost 1 base, and 12 bases had no gene match.

Ten or more counts support this clonotype. The chain carries TRBV5-6 and TRBJ2-3; 9 bases align to TRBD1. The CDR3 runs 18 residues. With V trimmed by 3 bases and J by 4 bases, 15 bases remained unmatched. Germline CDR1 reads SGHDT; CDR2 reads YYEEEE. This CDR3 reads CASSWQRGTGMRSDTQYF. CDR3 DNA sequence: TGTGCCAGCAGCTGGCAAAGAGGGACAGGGATGAGATCAGATACGCAGTATTTT.

The V gene is TRBV14, the J gene TRBJ2-2; D not certain. Trimming took off 1 base at V and 0 bases at J, with 9 bases between the two ends. This CDR3 has 16 amino acids. Germline assignment: CDR1 SGHDN and CDR2 FVKESK. The CDR3 region is CASSQVGWANTGELFF. Here the CDR3 DNA reads TGTGCCAGCAGCCAAGTAGGGTGGGCGAACACCGGGGAGCTGTTTTTT.

Only a few counts were recorded for this clonotype. The rearrangement joins TRBV6-2 or TRBV6-3 to TRBJ2-5; TRBD2 matches at 11 bases. Germline trimming cut 5 bases from V and 5 bases from J; bases unmatched to any gene: 7. Germline V gene lookup returns CDR1 MNHEY and CDR2 SVGEGT. This CDR3 has 15 amino acids. The CDR3 DNA reads TGTGCCAGCAGTACCCCACTAGCGGGAGAGGAGACCCAGTACTTC. It yields the protein CASSTPLAGEETQYF.

The chain employs TRBV29-1 and TRBJ2-1; 7 bases line up with TRBD1. The CDR3 sequence is 14 residues long. J gave up 6 bases and V 8 bases, and 13 bases lay outside the gene matches. Germline V gene data show CDR1 as SQVTM and CDR2 as ANQGSEA. CDR3 in amino acids: CSLNRGQLGNEQFF. CDR3 nucleotides: TGCAGCCTAAACCGGGGACAGTTAGGCAATGAGCAGTTCTTC.

The chain is built from TRBV7-2 and TRBJ2-4, with 12 positions matching TRBD2. The length of the CDR3 is 15 residues. The trim removed 5 bases at V and 13 bases at J, leaving 12 bases unmatched. CDR1 and CDR2 from the germline V gene are SGHTA and FQGNSA. This chain's CDR3 is CASSRTLAGGGEQYF. In DNA form, the CDR3 reads TGTGCCAGCAGCCGAACTCTAGCGGGAGGGGGGGAGCAGTACTTC.

The V call is TRBV9, the J call TRBJ2-3; possibly TRBD2 for D (6 bases). Germline values: CDR1 SGDLS, CDR2 YYNGEE. The CDR3 is made up of 16 amino acids. Trimming stripped 0 bases from V and 1 base from J, with 12 bases between. The chain's CDR3 is CASSVGIGGGTDTQYF. The CDR3 nucleotides are TGTGCCAGCAGCGTAGGCATCGGGGGAGGCACAGATACGCAGTATTTT.

At least ten counts were recorded for this clonotype. The gene calls are TRBV4-3 and TRBJ2-7, with 13 positions matching TRBD2. Germline assignment: CDR1 LGHNA and CDR2 YSLEER. The junction had 3 bases not matched to a gene; V was cut back by 0 bases and J by 7 bases. CDR3 length: 15 amino acids. The CDR3 nucleotides read TGCGCCAGCAGCCAAGAAACTAGCGGGAGGGTTGAGCAGTACTTC. The encoded protein is CASSQETSGRVEQYF.

This clonotype was counted a few times. The V gene is TRBV29-1, the J gene TRBJ2-3; D unresolved. CDR1 and CDR2 (germline): SQVTM, ANQGSEA. CDR3 size: 12 residues. V lost 6 bases to trimming and J lost 2 bases, with 9 bases between them. This CDR3 is CSVQLLTDTQYF. The CDR3 DNA follows: TGCAGCGTCCAACTACTCACAGATACGCAGTATTTT.

This clonotype was counted only a few times. The J gene is TRBJ2-4, the V gene TRBV29-1; D perhaps matches TRBD1 (6 bases). The J call may be wrong; the DNA end is better matched by TRBJ2-7. Germline assignment: CDR1 SQVTM and CDR2 ANQGSEA. The CDR3 is made up of 16 amino acids. The CDR3 loop reads CSVETSDRVPTYEQYF. CDR3 nucleotides: TGCAGCGTTGAAACATCGGACAGAGTACCTACCTACGAGCAGTACTTC.

This clonotype was detected many times. The rearrangement uses TRBV29-1 and TRBJ2-1; D unclear. Trimming took off 4 bases at V and 3 bases at J, with 4 bases between the two ends. The length of the CDR3 is 11 residues. In germline, CDR1 is SQVTM, CDR2 ANQGSEA. In nucleotides, the CDR3 is TGCAGCGTTGCCCGCTACAATGAGCAGTTCTTC. Translated: CSVARYNEQFF.

This clonotype was seen more than once but under ten times. The chain carries TRBV5-1 and TRBJ2-2, with TRBD1 matching over 9 bases. J was trimmed by 0 bases and V by 4 bases; bases with no gene match: 7. The CDR3 is 17 amino acids. Germline V gene lookup returns CDR1 SGHRS and CDR2 YFSETQ. The CDR3 loop is CASSVTGGSANTGELFF. CDR3 bases: TGCGCCAGCAGCGTTACAGGGGGCTCGGCGAACACCGGGGAGCTGTTTTTT.

This chain connects TRBV20-1 to TRBJ2-3; 12 nucleotides match TRBD2. The CDR3 is 15 amino acids. Germline assignment: CDR1 DFQATT and CDR2 SNEGSKA (reference sequence). V shed 3 bases and J 4 bases; nucleotides not matched to a gene: 5. In DNA, the CDR3 is TGCAGTGCTAGCCGTCCTAGCGGGGGGGCAGATACGCAGTATTTT. The encoded protein is CSASRPSGGADTQYF.

As regards this clonotype: It is likely a read error, because the conserved phenylalanine at the end of the CDR3 is missing. The J gene is TRBJ1-5, the V gene TRBV5-1; D is unclear. The CDR3 totals 15 residues. Looked up from germline, CDR1 is SGHRS and CDR2 is YFSETQ. With 0 bases removed from V and 1 base from J, the gap between germline ends came to 8 bases. CDR3 coding DNA: TGCGCCAGCAGCTTGGACGGAGGCAGCAATCAGCCCCAGCATTCT. This sequence encodes CASSLDGGSNQPQHS.

Concerning this clonotype itself: A read error may produce the germline difference seen at one junction end. The chain carries TRBV5-1 and TRBJ2-1; TRBD2 is a possible D gene (5 bases). The CDR3 length is 13 residues. Germline loops: CDR1 SGHRS, CDR2 YFSETQ. The CDR3 loop reads CAGSLAFLAHQFF. The CDR3, as DNA: TGCGCCGGCAGCTTGGCTTTTCTAGCCCATCAGTTCTTC.

The sample holds a few counts of this clonotype. The chain carries TRBV27 and TRBJ2-1; TRBD2 agrees at 9 bases. CDR1 is MNHEY and CDR2 is SMNVEV in the germline V gene (reference sequence). V lost 3 bases to trimming and J lost 7 bases; unmatched junction nucleotides: 13. The CDR3 runs 17 residues. This CDR3 is CASSFAAGGRAVNEQFF. CDR3 sequence (DNA): TGTGCCAGCAGTTTCGCCGCGGGCGGGAGGGCAGTTAATGAGCAGTTCTTC.